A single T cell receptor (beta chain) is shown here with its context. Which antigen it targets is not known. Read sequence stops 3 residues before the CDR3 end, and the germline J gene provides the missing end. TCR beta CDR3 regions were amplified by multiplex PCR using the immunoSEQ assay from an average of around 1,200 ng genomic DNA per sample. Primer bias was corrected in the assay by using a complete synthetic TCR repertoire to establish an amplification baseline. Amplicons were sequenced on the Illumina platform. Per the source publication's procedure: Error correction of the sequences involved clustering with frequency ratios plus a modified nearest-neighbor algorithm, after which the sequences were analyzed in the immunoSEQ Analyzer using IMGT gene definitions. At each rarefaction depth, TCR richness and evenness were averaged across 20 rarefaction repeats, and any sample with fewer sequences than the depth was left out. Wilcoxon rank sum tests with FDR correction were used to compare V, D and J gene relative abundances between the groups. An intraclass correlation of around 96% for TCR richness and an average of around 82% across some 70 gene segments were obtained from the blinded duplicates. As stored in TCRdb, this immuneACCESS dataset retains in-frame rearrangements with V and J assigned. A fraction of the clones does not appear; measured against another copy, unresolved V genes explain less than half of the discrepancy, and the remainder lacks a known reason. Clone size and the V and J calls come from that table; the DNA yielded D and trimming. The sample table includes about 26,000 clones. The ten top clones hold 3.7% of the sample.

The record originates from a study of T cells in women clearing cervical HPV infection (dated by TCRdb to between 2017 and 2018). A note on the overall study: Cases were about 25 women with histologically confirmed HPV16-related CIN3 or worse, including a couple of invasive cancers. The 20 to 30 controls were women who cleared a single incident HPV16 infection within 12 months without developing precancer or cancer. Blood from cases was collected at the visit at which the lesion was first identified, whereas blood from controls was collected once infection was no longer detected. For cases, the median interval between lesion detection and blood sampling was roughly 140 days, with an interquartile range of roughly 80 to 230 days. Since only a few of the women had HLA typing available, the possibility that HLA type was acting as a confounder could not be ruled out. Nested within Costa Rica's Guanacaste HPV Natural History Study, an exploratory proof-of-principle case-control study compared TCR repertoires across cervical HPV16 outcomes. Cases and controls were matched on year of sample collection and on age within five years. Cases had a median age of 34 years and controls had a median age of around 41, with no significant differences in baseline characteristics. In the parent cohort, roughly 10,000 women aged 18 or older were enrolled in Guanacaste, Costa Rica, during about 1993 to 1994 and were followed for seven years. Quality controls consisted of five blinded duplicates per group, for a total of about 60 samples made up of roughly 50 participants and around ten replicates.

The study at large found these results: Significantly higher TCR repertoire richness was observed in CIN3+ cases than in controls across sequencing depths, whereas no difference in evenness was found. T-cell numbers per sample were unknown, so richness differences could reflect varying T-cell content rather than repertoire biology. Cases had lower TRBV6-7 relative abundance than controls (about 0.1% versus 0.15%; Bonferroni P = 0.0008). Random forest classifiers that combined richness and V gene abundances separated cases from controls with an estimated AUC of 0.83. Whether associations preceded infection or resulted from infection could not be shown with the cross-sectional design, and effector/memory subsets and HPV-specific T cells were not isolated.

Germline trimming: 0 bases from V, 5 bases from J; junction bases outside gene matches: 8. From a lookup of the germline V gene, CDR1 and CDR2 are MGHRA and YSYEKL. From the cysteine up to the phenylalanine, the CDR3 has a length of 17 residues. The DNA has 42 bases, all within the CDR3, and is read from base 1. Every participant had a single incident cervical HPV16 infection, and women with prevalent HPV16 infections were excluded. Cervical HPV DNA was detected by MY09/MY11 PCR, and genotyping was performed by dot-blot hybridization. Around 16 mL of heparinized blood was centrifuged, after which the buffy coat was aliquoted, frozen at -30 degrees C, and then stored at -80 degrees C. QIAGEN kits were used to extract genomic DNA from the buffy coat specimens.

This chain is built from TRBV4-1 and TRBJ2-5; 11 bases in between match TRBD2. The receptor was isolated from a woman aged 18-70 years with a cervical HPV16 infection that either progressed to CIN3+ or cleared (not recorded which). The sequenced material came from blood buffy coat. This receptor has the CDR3 CASSQDPSGGLLETQYF. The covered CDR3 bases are TGCGCCAGCAGCCAAGATCCTAGCGGGGGGTTGTTGGAGACC.